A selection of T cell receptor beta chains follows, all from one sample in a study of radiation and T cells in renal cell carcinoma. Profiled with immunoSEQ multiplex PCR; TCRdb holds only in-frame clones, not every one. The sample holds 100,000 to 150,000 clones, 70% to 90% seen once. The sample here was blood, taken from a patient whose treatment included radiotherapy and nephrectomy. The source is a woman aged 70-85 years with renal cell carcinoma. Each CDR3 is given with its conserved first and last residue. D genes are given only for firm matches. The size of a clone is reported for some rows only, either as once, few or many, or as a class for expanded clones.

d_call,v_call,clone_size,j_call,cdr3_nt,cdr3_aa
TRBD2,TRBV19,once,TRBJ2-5,TGTGCCAGTAGCGAGATTGCTAGCGGGTCCCGGGAGACCCAGTACTTC,CASSEIASGSRETQYF
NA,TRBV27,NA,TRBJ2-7,TGTGCCAGCAGTTTAAAGGGGTTGGGCTACGAGCAGTACTTC,CASSLKGLGYEQYF
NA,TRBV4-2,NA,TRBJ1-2,TGTGCCAGCAGCCAAGATTTAAGGTTAAACTATGGCTACACCTTC,CASSQDLRLNYGYTF
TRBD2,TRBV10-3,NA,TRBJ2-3,TGTGCCATCAGTTCCGGGACTAGCGGGGGGGCAGATACGCAGTATTTT,CAISSGTSGGADTQYF
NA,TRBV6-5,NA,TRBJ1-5,TGTGCCAGCCGGGACGGCTTGAATCAGCCCCAGCATTTT,CASRDGLNQPQHF
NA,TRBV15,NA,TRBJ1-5,TGTGCCACCAGCAGTCAGGGCAATCAGCCCCAGCATTTT,CATSSQGNQPQHF
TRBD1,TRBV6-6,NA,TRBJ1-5,TGTGCCAGCAGCGAAGGGACAGGGGGGTGGCCCCAGCATTTT,CASSEGTGGWPQHF
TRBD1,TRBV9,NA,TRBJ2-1,TGTGCCAGCAGCGCCCGACAGGGGTCCAACAATGAGCAGTTCTTC,CASSARQGSNNEQFF
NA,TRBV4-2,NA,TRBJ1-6,TGTGCCAGCAGCCAAGGGGTGGAGGGGAATTCACCCCTCCACTTT,CASSQGVEGNSPLHF
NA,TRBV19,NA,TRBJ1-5,TGTGCCAGTAGTACACAGGGATCCAATCAGCCCCAGCATTTT,CASSTQGSNQPQHF
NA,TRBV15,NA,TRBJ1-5,TGTGCCACCAGCAGAGACGATCAGCCCCAGCATTTT,CATSRDDQPQHF
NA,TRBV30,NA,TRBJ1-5,TGTGCCTGGGAGACCGACAATCAGCCCCAGCATTTT,CAWETDNQPQHF
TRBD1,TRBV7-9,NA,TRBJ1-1,TGTGCCAGCAGCCAACAAGGGACAGGCGGGAACACTGAAGCTTTCTTT,CASSQQGTGGNTEAFF
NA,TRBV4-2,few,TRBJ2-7,TGTGCCAGCAGCCCTGGACCGGGCTCCTACGAGCAGTACTTC,CASSPGPGSYEQYF
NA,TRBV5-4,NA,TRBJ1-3,TGTGCCAGCAGCTTGGGACGGAGCAGCTCTGGAAACACCATATATTTT,CASSLGRSSSGNTIYF
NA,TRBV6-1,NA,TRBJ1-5,TGTGCCAGCAGTGAGAGGGCAGGCCGGCAGCCCCAGCATTTT,CASSERAGRQPQHF
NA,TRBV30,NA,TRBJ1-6,TGTGCCTGGAGGGCGGACAGCAATTCACCCCTCCACTTT,CAWRADSNSPLHF
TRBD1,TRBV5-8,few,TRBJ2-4,TGTGCCAGCAGCAATGACAGGGAGACGGCCAAAAACATTCAGTACTTC,CASSNDRETAKNIQYF
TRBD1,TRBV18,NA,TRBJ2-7,TGTGCCAGCTCACTCGGGACAGTGACGTACGATCAGCAGTACTTC,CASSLGTVTYDQQYF
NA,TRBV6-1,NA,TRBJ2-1,TGTGCCAGCAGTGAAGTTGGGACCACTACCTACAATGAGCAGTTCTTC,CASSEVGTTTYNEQFF
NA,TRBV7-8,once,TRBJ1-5,TGTGCCAGCAGCCAGACAAGAAATAGCAATCAGCCCCAGCATTTT,CASSQTRNSNQPQHF
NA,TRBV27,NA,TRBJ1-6,TGTGCCAGCAGTTTAATGGGGGTTATTCCGAATTCACCCCTCCACTTT,CASSLMGVIPNSPLHF
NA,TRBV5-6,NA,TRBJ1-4,TGTGCCAGCAGCTTGAGTGGAGGGGAAGGGGAAAAACTGTTTTTT,CASSLSGGEGEKLFF
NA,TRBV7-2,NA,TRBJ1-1,TGTGCCAGCAGCTTAGAGTCTGGACAGCTTAGCACTGAAGCTTTCTTT,CASSLESGQLSTEAFF
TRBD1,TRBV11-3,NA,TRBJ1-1,TGTGCCAGCAGACTAGCCGCCGGACAGGGCGCTGAAGCTTTCTTT,CASRLAAGQGAEAFF
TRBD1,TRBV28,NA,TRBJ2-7,TGTGCCAGCAGTAGTGACAGGGGGCCCTACGAGCAGTACTTC,CASSSDRGPYEQYF
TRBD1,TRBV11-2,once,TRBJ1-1,TGTGCCAGCAGCTTAATCCCAGGGGGGAACACTGAAGCTTTCTTT,CASSLIPGGNTEAFF
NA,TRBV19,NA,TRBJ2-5,TGTGCCAGTTCGACAGGTTTCGAGACCCAGTACTTC,CASSTGFETQYF
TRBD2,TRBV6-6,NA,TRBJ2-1,TGTGCCAGCAAAAAGCGGGGGGAATACAATGAGCAGTTCTTC,CASKKRGEYNEQFF
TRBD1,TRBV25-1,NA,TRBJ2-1,TGTGCCAGCAGTGAAAGGTCAGGGGGCCAGTTCTTC,CASSERSGGQFF
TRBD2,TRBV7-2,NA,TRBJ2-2,TGTGCCAGCAGCCGACGGAGCGGGGGGGTGAACACCGGGGAGCTGTTTTTT,CASSRRSGGVNTGELFF
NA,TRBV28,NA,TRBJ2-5,TGTGCCAGCAGTTTACGCCCCCCAGGGGTAGAGACCCAGTACTTC,CASSLRPPGVETQYF
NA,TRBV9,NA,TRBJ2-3,TGTGCCAGCAGCCTAAGGGACACAGATACGCAGTATTTT,CASSLRDTDTQYF
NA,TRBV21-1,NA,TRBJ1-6,TGTGCCAGCAGCCATACAGGGAATTCACCCCTCCACTTT,CASSHTGNSPLHF
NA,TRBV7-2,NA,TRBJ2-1,TGTGCCAGCAGCTTAGGGGGGGATGAGCAGTTCTTC,CASSLGGDEQFF
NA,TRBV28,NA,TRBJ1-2,TGTGCCAGCAGTTTAGGTCCAAGCTATGGCTACACCTTC,CASSLGPSYGYTF
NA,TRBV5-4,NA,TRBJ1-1,TGTGCCAGCAGCTCCTCTACCAGGGGCCCTAACACTGAAGCTTTCTTT,CASSSSTRGPNTEAFF
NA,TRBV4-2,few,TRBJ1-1,TGTGCCAGCAGCCAAGTACAGGGACAAAGCCGGGAAGCTTTCTTT,CASSQVQGQSREAFF